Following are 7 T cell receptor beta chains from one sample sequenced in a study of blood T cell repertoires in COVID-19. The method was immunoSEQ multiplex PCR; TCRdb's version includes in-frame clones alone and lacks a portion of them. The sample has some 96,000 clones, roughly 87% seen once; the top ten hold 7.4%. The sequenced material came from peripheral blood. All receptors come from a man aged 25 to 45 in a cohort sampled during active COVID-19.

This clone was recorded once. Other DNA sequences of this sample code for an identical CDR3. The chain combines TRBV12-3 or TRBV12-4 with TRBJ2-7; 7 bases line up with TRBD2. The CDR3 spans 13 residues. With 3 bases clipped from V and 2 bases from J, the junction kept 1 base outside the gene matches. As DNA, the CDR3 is TGTGCCAGCAGTTTCGGGGGGACCTACGAGCAGTACTTC. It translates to CASSFGGTYEQYF.

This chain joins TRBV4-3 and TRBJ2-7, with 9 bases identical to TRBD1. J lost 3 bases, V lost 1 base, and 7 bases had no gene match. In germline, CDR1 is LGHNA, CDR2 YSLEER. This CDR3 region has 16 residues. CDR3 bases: TGCGCCAGCAGCCAAGGAGTCAGGGACAGGGTCTACGAGCAGTACTTC. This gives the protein CASSQGVRDRVYEQYF.

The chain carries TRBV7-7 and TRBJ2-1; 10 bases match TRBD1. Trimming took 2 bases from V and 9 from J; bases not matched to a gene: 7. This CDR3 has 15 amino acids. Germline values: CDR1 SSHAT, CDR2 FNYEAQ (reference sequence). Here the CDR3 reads CASSLRDRGESEQFF. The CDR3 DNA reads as TGTGCCAGCAGCTTACGGGACAGGGGTGAGAGTGAGCAGTTCTTC.

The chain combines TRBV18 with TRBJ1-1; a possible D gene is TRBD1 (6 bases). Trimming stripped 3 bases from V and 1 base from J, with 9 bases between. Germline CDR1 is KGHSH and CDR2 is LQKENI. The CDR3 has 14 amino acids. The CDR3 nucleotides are TGTGCCAGCTCACCGGGGGGGCGGAACACTGAAGCTTTCTTT. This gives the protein CASSPGGRNTEAFF.

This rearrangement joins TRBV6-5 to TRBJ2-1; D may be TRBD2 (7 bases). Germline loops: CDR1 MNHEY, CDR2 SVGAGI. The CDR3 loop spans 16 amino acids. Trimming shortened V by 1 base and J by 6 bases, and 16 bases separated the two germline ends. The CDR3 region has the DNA TGTGCCAGCAGTTACTTGAGGGGGGGTACCCGCAATGAGCAGTTCTTC. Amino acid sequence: CASSYLRGGTRNEQFF.

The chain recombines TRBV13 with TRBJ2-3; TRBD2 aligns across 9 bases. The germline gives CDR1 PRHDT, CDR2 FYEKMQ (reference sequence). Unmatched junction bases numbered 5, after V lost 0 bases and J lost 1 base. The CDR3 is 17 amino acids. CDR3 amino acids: CASSLGSLAGGTDTQYF. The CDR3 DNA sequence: TGTGCCAGCAGCTTAGGGTCACTAGCGGGTGGCACAGATACGCAGTATTTT.

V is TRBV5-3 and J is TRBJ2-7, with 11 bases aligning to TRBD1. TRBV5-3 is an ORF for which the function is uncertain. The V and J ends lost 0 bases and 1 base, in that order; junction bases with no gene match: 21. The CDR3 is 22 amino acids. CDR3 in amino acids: CARSLGPYYRDRGFPISYEQYF. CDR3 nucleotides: TGTGCCAGAAGCTTGGGCCCCTACTACCGGGACAGGGGGTTCCCCATATCCTACGAGCAGTACTTC.